This is a list of T cell receptor beta chains from one sample in a study of cytomegalovirus exposure and HLA in healthy donors. Data came from immunoSEQ multiplex PCR; TCRdb stores just in-frame clones and leaves some out. The table shows about 160,000 clones, with about 71% occurring only once. Material for sequencing was PBMCs. The receptors were gathered from a woman in her twenties or thirties in good health and CMV-seronegative. Each CDR3 is given with its conserved first and last residue.

v_call	j_call	cdr3_aa
TRBV29-1	TRBJ2-6	CSVLGGFGANVLTF
TRBV4-1	TRBJ2-7	CASSQGAGLPVYEQYF
TRBV5-1	TRBJ2-1	CASSPGLAGNNEQFF
TRBV27	TRBJ2-2	CASSMATGELFF
TRBV7-3	TRBJ2-7	CASSASTGGFPYF
TRBV5-1	TRBJ1-6	CASSATGTENSPLHF
TRBV15	TRBJ1-4	CATSSRFLNEKLFF
TRBV29-1	TRBJ2-2	CSAYTGSGELFF
TRBV27	TRBJ2-7	CASSWDRGSYEQYF
TRBV18	TRBJ2-5	CASSPSINRMETQYF
TRBV18	TRBJ2-3	CASSNDRENTDTQYF
TRBV4-3	TRBJ1-5	CASSQLQGDDQPQHF
TRBV20-1	TRBJ2-7	CSARDGHEQYF
TRBV7-9	TRBJ1-6	CASSFDRGDGSPLHF
TRBV28	TRBJ1-2	CASSGTGASNYGYTF
TRBV4-3	TRBJ1-6	CASSQDTDSPLHF
TRBV7-7	TRBJ2-1	CASSSGSEHYNEQFF
TRBV4-1	TRBJ2-5	CASSQGGQRIQETQYF
TRBV28	TRBJ1-1	CASSHLDRKNTEAFF
TRBV6-1	TRBJ2-2	CASTGVIWAGELFF
TRBV28	TRBJ1-1	CASSLLFTGTEAFF
TRBV5-1	TRBJ2-3	CASSLVGGRPITDTQYF
TRBV9	TRBJ2-1	CASSFSGTSVNEQFF
TRBV11-2	TRBJ1-2	CASSLLVRGNYGYTF
TRBV19	TRBJ1-2	CASRQTGDYGYTF
TRBV15	TRBJ2-1	CATSRDSGFYNEQFF
TRBV2	TRBJ2-7	CASEAGRYEQYF
TRBV7-9	TRBJ2-1	CASSDYYNEQFF
TRBV7-3	TRBJ2-1	CASSLIAEPYNEQFF
TRBV6-5	TRBJ2-7	CASRIGLGPYEQYF
TRBV29-1	TRBJ2-5	CSTSEETQYF
TRBV5-4	TRBJ1-6	CASSLGTGNSPLHF
TRBV5-1	TRBJ1-1	CASSTGGVTEAFF
TRBV6-5	TRBJ1-1	CASSYSEGLGTEAFF
TRBV10-3	TRBJ2-1	CAISDYGIYEQFF
TRBV7-9	TRBJ2-7	CASSLQETYEQYF
TRBV2	TRBJ1-4	CASSVNGEKLFF
TRBV7-6	TRBJ2-1	CASSLAGTSGGNYNEQFF
TRBV5-1	TRBJ2-3	CASSGPLRKREAYTDTQYF
TRBV29-1	.	CSASHHATGNEQYF
TRBV10-3	TRBJ2-5	CAISDWTEETQYF
TRBV4-3	TRBJ2-1	CASSPRASGNSYNEQFF
TRBV28	TRBJ1-2	CASSLGVWGDYGYTF
TRBV7-9	TRBJ2-3	CASSPTSGGSTDTQYF
TRBV7-3	TRBJ2-7	CASSSVAGDSYEQYF
TRBV28	TRBJ2-7	CASIPGTGEFYEQYF